These 26 T cell receptor beta chains share one sample of origin, sequenced in a study of immune characteristics of hereditary and idiopathic chronic pancreatitis. Measured with immunoSEQ multiplex PCR; TCRdb has only the in-frame clones, and not every one. The sample comprises around 9,400 clones, roughly 80% of which are singletons, and around 14% rests with the top ten. Chronic pancreatitis tissue was collected during total pancreatectomy with islet autotransplantation. Sequences were obtained from pancreas tissue with idiopathic chronic pancreatitis. These receptors all stem from a human donor with chronic pancreatitis.

The chain employs TRBV27 and TRBJ1-1, with a weak D call TRBD1 (6 bases). The CDR3 runs 16 residues. Per the germline V gene, CDR1 is MNHEY and CDR2 is SMNVEV (reference sequence). The V end lost 3 bases, the J end lost 1 base, and 15 bases lay between the germline ends. This CDR3 is CASSFDSAGANTEAFF. In nucleotides, the CDR3 is TGTGCCAGCAGTTTCGATTCGGCAGGGGCGAACACTGAAGCTTTCTTT.

The chain couples TRBV28 to TRBJ1-2, with 10 bases that match TRBD1. V lost 3 bases, J lost 3 bases, and 10 bases stayed unmatched. The CDR3 runs 17 residues. The germline CDR1 and CDR2 sequences are MDHEN and SYDVKM. In DNA, the CDR3 is TGTGCCAGCAGTTTCTTCCAGGGACAGGGGAACTACTATGGCTACACCTTC. Its protein product is CASSFFQGQGNYYGYTF.

The chain joins TRBV6-5 to TRBJ1-6; weak D call: TRBD1 (6 bases). Germline assignment: CDR1 MNHEY and CDR2 SVGAGI. V was shortened by 2 bases and J by 0 bases, with 8 bases between the two germline ends. The length of the CDR3 is 16 residues. The CDR3 protein is CASSYTGSSYNSPLHF. The CDR3 DNA follows: TGTGCCAGCAGTTACACAGGGAGCTCCTATAATTCACCCCTCCACTTT.

The V call is TRBV6-5, the J call TRBJ2-7; TRBD2 might be the D (7 bases). This CDR3 is 14 amino acids long. Germline assignment: CDR1 MNHEY and CDR2 SVGAGI. The V end lost 2 bases, the J end lost 4 bases, and 12 bases lay between the germline ends. The CDR3 is CASSYGGAGYEQYF. The CDR3 DNA follows: TGTGCCAGCAGTTACGGGGGGGCCGGGTACGAGCAGTACTTC.

The V and J genes are TRBV5-1 and TRBJ2-4, with D tentatively TRBD2 (6 bases). Germline assignment: CDR1 SGHRS and CDR2 YFSETQ. This CDR3 is built from 17 residues. Trimming stripped 2 bases from V and 0 bases from J, with 15 bases between. In DNA, the CDR3 is TGCGCCAGCAGCTTCGGCACCCTGGGACTAGCCAAAAACATTCAGTACTTC. Amino acid sequence: CASSFGTLGLAKNIQYF.

This chain joins TRBV18 and TRBJ2-5; D unresolved. CDR1 KGHSH and CDR2 LQKENI come from the germline V gene. V gave up 2 bases and J gave up 1 base, with 5 bases separating them. CDR3 length: 13 amino acids. CDR3 residues: CASSPSFQETQYF. In nucleotides, the CDR3 is TGTGCCAGCTCACCATCATTCCAAGAGACCCAGTACTTC. The variable domain in full, completed from reference TRBV18 and TRBJ2-5, reads NAGVMQNPRHLVRRRGQEARLRCSPMKGHSHVYWYRQLPEEGLKFMVYLQKENIIDESGMPKERFSAEFPKEGPSILRIQQVVRGDSAAYFCASSPSFQETQYFGPGTRLLVL.

J is TRBJ2-2 and V is TRBV5-6, with D possibly TRBD1 on 6 matching bases. Trimming took off 2 bases at V and 0 bases at J, with 8 bases between the two ends. CDR1 and CDR2 (germline): SGHDT, YYEEEE. The CDR3 contains 15 residues. CDR3 residues: CASSLGGTNTGELFF. CDR3 DNA sequence: TGTGCCAGCAGCTTAGGGGGAACGAACACCGGGGAGCTGTTTTTT.

The rearrangement uses TRBV10-3 and TRBJ1-3, with a weak D call TRBD1 (5 bases). This CDR3 is 16 amino acids long. Germline-derived CDR1 and CDR2 are ENHRY and SYGVKD. The ends were cut back, 0 bases at V and 0 bases at J, with 9 bases in the middle. The CDR3 sequence: CAISESTADSGNTIYF. CDR3 in DNA: TGTGCCATCAGTGAGTCGACAGCAGACTCTGGAAACACCATATATTTT.

The genes are TRBV28 and TRBJ2-7; unclear D gene. There are 12 residues in the CDR3. Trimming shortened V by 5 bases and J by 0 bases, and 5 bases separated the two germline ends. In germline, CDR1 is MDHEN, CDR2 SYDVKM. The CDR3 nucleotides are TGTGCCAGCAGTCCCAGCTCCTACGAGCAGTACGTC. It codes for CASSPSSYEQYV.

The chain couples TRBV28 to TRBJ2-3; TRBD1 might be the D (6 bases). The CDR3 runs to 13 residues. V lost 5 bases to trimming and J lost 4 bases, with 10 bases between them. The germline V gene has CDR1 MDHEN and CDR2 SYDVKM. CDR3 coding DNA: TGTGCCAGCAGTCCCCACAGGGCAGATACGCAGTATTTT. The encoded protein is CASSPHRADTQYF.

The rearrangement uses TRBV5-1 and TRBJ1-6; D gene uncertain. V was pared by 0 bases and J by 6 bases, with 7 bases between. This CDR3 is built from 14 residues. Germline V gives CDR1 SGHRS, CDR2 YFSETQ. The CDR3, as DNA: TGCGCCAGCAGCTTGGGAGAGTCTAATTCACCCCTCCACTTT. Translated: CASSLGESNSPLHF.

V usage is TRBV28 and J usage is TRBJ2-5, with TRBD1 as a possible D gene (6 bases). V lost 5 bases and J lost 0, with 10 bases in between. Per germline, CDR1 MDHEN and CDR2 SYDVKM. The CDR3 covers 14 residues. The CDR3 DNA reads as TGTGCCAGCAGTCGGACAGCCTACCAAGAGACCCAGTACTTC. It codes for CASSRTAYQETQYF. The complete variable domain, with remaining parts taken from reference TRBV28 and TRBJ2-5, reads DVKVTQSSRYLVKRTGEKVFLECVQDMDHENMFWYRQDPGLGLRLIYFSYDVKMKEKGDIPEGYSVSREKKERFSLILESASTNQTSMYLCASSRTAYQETQYFGPGTRLLVL.

This clone has only a few counts. The V call is TRBV21-1, the J call TRBJ2-2; the table's D call TRBD2 went unverified against the DNA. TRBV21-1 is a pseudogene locus. CDR3 length: 14 residues. The CDR3 DNA sequence: TGTGCCAGCAGCGTCTTTTTCTACACCGGGGAGCTGTTTTTT. This translates into CASSVFFYTGELFF.

The V call is TRBV7-9, the J call TRBJ1-1; D call uncertain. With 4 bases removed from V and 8 bases from J, the gap between germline ends came to 11 bases. The CDR3 length is 12 residues. Germline CDR1 and CDR2: SEHNR and FQNEAQ (reference sequence). This chain's CDR3 is CASSSPTTEAFF. DNA of the CDR3: TGTGCCAGCAGCTCCCCTACTACCGAAGCTTTCTTT.

As regards this clone: Other nucleotide sequences from this sample produce the same CDR3. This chain connects TRBV6-1 to TRBJ2-7; D unresolved. CDR1 MNHNS and CDR2 SASEGT come from the germline V gene. The CDR3 consists of 13 residues. CDR3 coding DNA: TGTGCCAGCAGTGAAAATGTCCTCTACGAGCAGTACGTT. It yields the protein CASSENVLYEQYV.

The chain uses TRBV10-3 and TRBJ1-1; 9 bases align to TRBD1. V dropped 10 bases and J dropped 3; count of bases not matched to a gene: 18. Germline V gene sequence: CDR1 ENHRY, CDR2 SYGVKD. The CDR3 is 17 amino acids. CDR3 DNA sequence: TGTGCCACGCACCCGGGACAGGGTGCATCTGGTGACACTGAAGCTTTCTTT. Its translation is CATHPGQGASGDTEAFF.

This rearrangement joins TRBV18 to TRBJ2-1; TRBD1 matches at 8 bases. CDR1 is KGHSH and CDR2 is LQKENI in the germline V gene. CDR3 length equals 14 residues. The ends lost 3 bases at V and 9 bases at J; junction bases unmatched: 7. CDR3 residues: CASSPRQGAGEQFF. In DNA, the CDR3 is TGTGCCAGCTCACCTCGGCAGGGGGCCGGTGAGCAGTTCTTC.

V gene TRBV5-1 combines with J gene TRBJ2-1; no reliable D call. There are 12 residues in the CDR3. V was clipped by 0 bases and J by 10 bases, with 8 bases between them. Germline lookup yields CDR1 SGHRS and CDR2 YFSETQ. The CDR3 DNA reads TGCGCCAGCAGCTTGGCCTCCGGGGAGCAGTTCTTC. Amino acid sequence: CASSLASGEQFF.

This chain connects TRBV7-9 to TRBJ1-1, with TRBD1 identical over 7 bases. V lost 6 bases and J lost 2; bases outside the gene matches: 3. The CDR3 length is 13 residues. CDR1 is SEHNR, CDR2 FQNEAQ, per germline (reference sequence). In DNA form, the CDR3 reads TGTGCCAGCAGGGGACAGTTAAACACTGAAGCTTTCTTT. It translates to CASRGQLNTEAFF.

The chain joins TRBV5-1 to TRBJ2-2; tentative D call: TRBD2 (5 bases). Germline V CDR1 and CDR2: SGHRS, YFSETQ. Trimming removed 3 bases from V and 2 bases from J, with 8 bases in between. There are 14 residues in the CDR3. The CDR3 region is CASSYGVNTGELFF. CDR3 nucleotides: TGCGCCAGCAGCTACGGGGTAAACACCGGGGAGCTGTTTTTT.

J is TRBJ2-3 and V is TRBV6-5; TRBD2 might be the D (5 bases). The CDR3 length is 13 residues. The germline gives CDR1 MNHEY, CDR2 SVGAGI. Trimming pared 6 bases from V and 8 bases from J, leaving 15 bases between. As DNA, the CDR3 is TGTGCCAGCAGCCGCAACGGGGTTCCTACGCAGTATTTT. It is translated as CASSRNGVPTQYF.

In DNA form, the CDR3 reads TGCGCCAGCAGCTTGGCACAGGGCGTGGAGACCCAGTACTTC. It yields the protein CASSLAQGVETQYF. The gene calls are TRBV5-1 and TRBJ2-5; a possible D gene is TRBD1 (6 bases). The length of the CDR3 is 14 residues. Germline loops: CDR1 SGHRS, CDR2 YFSETQ. The V end lost 0 bases, the J end lost 5 bases, and 11 bases lay between the germline ends.

CDR3 coding DNA: TGTGCCAGCAGTTCGCAGGATCCTCCGGATGGCTACACCTTC. This translates into CASSSQDPPDGYTF. The chain employs TRBV27 and TRBJ1-2; no clear D. The CDR3 spans 14 residues. Germline CDR1 and CDR2: MNHEY and SMNVEV (reference sequence). V was clipped by 4 bases and J by 6 bases, with 15 bases between them.

This clone was counted a few times. The chain combines TRBV11-3 with TRBJ1-1; 10 bases align to TRBD1. With 5 bases clipped from V and 4 bases from J, the junction kept 10 bases outside the gene matches. CDR1 SGHNT and CDR2 YENEEA come from the germline V gene. This CDR3 has 16 amino acids. The CDR3 coding sequence is TGTGCCAGCAGCCGAGGACAGGGGGTTGGGAGCACTGAAGCTTTCTTT. It specifies CASSRGQGVGSTEAFF.

The chain joins TRBV18 to TRBJ2-5; TRBD2 might be the D (6 bases). The V and J ends lost 3 bases and 6 bases respectively, with 14 bases between them. Germline CDR1 and CDR2: KGHSH and LQKENI. The CDR3 spans 14 residues. The CDR3 coding sequence is TGTGCCAGCTCACCGCCGGCGGGGTTGAAGACCCAGTACTTC. Translated, it gives CASSPPAGLKTQYF.

V is TRBV20-1 and J is TRBJ2-6; no reliable D call. The CDR3 has 16 amino acids. Trimming stripped 3 bases from V and 2 bases from J, with 14 bases between. The V gene's germline CDR1 is DFQATT and CDR2 SNEGSKA (reference sequence). CDR3 region: CSASSMLGTGANVLTF. CDR3 nucleotides: TGCAGTGCTAGTAGTATGCTGGGTACTGGGGCCAACGTCCTGACTTTC.